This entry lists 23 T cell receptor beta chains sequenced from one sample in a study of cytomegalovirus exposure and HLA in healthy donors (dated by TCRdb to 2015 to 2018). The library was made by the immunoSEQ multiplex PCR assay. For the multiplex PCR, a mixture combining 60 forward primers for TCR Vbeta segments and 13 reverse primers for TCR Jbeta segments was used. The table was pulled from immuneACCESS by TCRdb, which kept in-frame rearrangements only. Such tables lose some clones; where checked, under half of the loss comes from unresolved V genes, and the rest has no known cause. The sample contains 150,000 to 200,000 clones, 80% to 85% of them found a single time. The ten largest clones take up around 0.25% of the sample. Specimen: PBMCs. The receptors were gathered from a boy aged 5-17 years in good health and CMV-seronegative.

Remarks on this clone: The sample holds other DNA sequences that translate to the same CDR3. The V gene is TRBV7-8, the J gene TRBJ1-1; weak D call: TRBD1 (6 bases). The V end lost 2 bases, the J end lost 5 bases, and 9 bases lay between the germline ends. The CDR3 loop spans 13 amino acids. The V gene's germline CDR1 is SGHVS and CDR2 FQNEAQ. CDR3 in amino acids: CASSLKGGTEAFF. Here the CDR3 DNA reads TGTGCCAGCAGCTTAAAAGGGGGTACTGAAGCTTTCTTT. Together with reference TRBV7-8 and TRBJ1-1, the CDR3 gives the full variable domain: GAGVSQSPRYKVAKRGQDVALRCDPISGHVSLFWYQQALGQGPEFLTYFQNEAQLDKSGLPSDRFFAERPEGSVSTLKIQRTQQEDSAVYLCASSLKGGTEAFFGQGTRLTVV.

CDR3 nucleotide sequence: TGTGCCAGCAGCCGACCTAGCTACAATGAGCAGTTCTTC. It yields the protein CASSRPSYNEQFF. V gene TRBV9 combines with J gene TRBJ2-1; D is ambiguous. Germline assignment: CDR1 SGDLS and CDR2 YYNGEE. V was clipped by 4 bases and J by 3 bases, with 8 bases between them. The CDR3 totals 13 residues.

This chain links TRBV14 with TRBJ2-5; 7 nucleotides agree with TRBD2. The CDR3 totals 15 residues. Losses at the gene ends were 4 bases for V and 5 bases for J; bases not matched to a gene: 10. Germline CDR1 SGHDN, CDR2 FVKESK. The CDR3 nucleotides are TGTGCCAGCAGCCGCCGACTAGCCAGACATGAGACCCAGTACTTC. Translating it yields CASSRRLARHETQYF. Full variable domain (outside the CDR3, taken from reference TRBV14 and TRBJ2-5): EAGVTQFPSHSVIEKGQTVTLRCDPISGHDNLYWYRRVMGKEIKFLLHFVKESKQDESGMPNNRFLAERTGGTYSTLKVQPAELEDSGVYFCASSRRLARHETQYFGPGTRLLVL.

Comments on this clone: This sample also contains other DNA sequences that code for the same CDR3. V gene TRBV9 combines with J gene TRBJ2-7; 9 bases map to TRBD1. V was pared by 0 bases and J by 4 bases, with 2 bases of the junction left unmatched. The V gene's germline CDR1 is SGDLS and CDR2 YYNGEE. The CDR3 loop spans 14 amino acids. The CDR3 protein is CASSVGTGAYEQYF. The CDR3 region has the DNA TGTGCCAGCAGCGTAGGGACAGGGGCTTACGAGCAGTACTTC.

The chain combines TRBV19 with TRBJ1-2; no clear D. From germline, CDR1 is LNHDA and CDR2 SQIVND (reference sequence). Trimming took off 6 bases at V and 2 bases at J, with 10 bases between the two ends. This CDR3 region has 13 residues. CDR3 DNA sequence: TGTGCCAGTAGCTTGACGGGAAACTATGGCTACACCTTC. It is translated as CASSLTGNYGYTF.

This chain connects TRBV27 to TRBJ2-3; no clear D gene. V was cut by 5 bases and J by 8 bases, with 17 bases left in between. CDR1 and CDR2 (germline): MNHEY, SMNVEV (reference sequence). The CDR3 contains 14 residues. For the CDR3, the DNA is TGTGCCAGCAGTGCCTCGGGTCTGGCATTTACGCAGTATTTT. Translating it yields CASSASGLAFTQYF.

The CDR3: CASSAASGRVGEQYF. The DNA of the CDR3 is TGCGCCAGCAGTGCTGCTAGCGGGAGGGTAGGAGAGCAGTACTTC. The rearrangement links TRBV10-2 to TRBJ2-7, with TRBD2 matching 12 bases. Trimming at V came to 4 bases and at J to 7 bases, leaving 8 bases not matched to a gene. The CDR3 runs to 15 residues. Germline assignment: CDR1 WSHSY and CDR2 SAAADI.

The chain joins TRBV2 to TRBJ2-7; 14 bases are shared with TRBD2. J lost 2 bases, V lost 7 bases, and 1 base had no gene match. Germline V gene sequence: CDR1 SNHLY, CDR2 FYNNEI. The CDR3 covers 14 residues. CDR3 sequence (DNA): TGTGCCAGCAAGACTAGCGGGAGGGCCTACGAGCAGTACTTC. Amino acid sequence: CASKTSGRAYEQYF.

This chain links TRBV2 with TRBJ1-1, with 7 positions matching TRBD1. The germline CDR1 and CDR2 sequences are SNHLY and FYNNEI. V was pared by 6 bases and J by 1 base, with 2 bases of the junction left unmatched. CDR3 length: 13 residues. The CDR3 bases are TGTGCCAGCAGGCGGACAGGGAACACTGAAGCTTTCTTT. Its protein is CASRRTGNTEAFF.

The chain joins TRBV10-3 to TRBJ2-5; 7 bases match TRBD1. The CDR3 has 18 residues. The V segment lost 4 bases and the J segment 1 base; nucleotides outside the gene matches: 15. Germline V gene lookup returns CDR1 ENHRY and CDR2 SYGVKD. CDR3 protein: CAISGKPETGNSQETQYF. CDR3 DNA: TGTGCCATCAGTGGAAAACCTGAGACAGGGAACAGCCAAGAGACCCAGTACTTC.

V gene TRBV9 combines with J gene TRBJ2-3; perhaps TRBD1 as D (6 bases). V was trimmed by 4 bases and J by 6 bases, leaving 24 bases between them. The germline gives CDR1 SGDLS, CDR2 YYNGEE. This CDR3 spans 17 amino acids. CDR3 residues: CASSLDNPGQWRDTQYF. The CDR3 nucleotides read TGTGCCAGCAGCCTGGATAACCCGGGACAATGGAGGGATACGCAGTATTTT.

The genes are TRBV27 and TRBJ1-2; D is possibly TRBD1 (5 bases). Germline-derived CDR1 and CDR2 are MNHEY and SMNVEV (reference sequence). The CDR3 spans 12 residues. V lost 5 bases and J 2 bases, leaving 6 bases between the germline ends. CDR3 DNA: TGTGCCAGCAGTCCAGGGAACTATGGCTACACCTTC. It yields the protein CASSPGNYGYTF.

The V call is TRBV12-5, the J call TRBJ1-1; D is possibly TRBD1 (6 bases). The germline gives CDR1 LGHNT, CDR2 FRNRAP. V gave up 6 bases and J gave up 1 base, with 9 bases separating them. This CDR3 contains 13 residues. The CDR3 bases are TGTGCTAGTGGCCCGGACAGGAACACTGAAGCTTTCTTT. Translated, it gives CASGPDRNTEAFF.

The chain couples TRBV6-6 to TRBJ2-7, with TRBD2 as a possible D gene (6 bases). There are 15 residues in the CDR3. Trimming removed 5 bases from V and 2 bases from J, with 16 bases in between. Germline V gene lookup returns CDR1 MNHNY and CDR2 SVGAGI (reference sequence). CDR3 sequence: CASSLAGLRTYEQYF. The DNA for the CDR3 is TGTGCCAGCAGTCTCGCGGGACTCCGCACCTACGAGCAGTACTTC.

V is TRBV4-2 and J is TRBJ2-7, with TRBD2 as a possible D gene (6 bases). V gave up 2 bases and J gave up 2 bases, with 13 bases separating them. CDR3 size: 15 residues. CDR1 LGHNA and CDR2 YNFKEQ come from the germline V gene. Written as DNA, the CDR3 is TGTGCCAGCAGCCAATCGATTGGAGGGGCCTACGAGCAGTACTTC. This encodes CASSQSIGGAYEQYF.

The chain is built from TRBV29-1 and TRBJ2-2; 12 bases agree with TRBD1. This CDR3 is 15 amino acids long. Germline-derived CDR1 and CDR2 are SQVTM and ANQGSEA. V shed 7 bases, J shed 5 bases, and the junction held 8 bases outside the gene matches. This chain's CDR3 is CSGRDRGRLTGELFF. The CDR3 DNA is TGCAGCGGGAGGGACAGGGGGCGTCTAACCGGGGAGCTGTTTTTT.

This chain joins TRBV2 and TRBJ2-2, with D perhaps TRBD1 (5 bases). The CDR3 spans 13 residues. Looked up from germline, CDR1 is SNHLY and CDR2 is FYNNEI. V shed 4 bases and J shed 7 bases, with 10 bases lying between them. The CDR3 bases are TGTGCCAGCAGTGCAGGGTTCGGCGGGGAGCTGTTTTTT. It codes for CASSAGFGGELFF.

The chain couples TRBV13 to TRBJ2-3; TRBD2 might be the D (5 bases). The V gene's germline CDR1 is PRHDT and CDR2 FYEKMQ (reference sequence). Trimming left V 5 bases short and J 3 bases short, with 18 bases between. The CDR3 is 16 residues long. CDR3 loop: CASSRGPRGWTDTQYF. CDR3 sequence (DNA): TGTGCCAGCAGCCGAGGGCCCCGAGGGTGGACAGATACGCAGTATTTT.

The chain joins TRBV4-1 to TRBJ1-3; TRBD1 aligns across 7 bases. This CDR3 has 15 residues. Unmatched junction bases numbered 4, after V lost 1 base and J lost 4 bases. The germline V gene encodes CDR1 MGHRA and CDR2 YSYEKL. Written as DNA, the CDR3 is TGCGCCAGCAGCCAAGGCCGGACAGGCGGAAACACCATATATTTT. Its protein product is CASSQGRTGGNTIYF.

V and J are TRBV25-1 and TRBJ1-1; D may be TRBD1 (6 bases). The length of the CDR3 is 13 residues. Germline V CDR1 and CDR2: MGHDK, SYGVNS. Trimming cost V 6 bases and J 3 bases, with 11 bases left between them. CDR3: CASSLGQHTEAFF. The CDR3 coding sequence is TGTGCCAGCAGCTTGGGACAACACACTGAAGCTTTCTTT.

In DNA, the CDR3 is TGTGCCAGCAGCTCACAGGTCCAAGAGACCCAGTACTTC. This translates into CASSSQVQETQYF. V is TRBV5-4 and J is TRBJ2-5; the D gene is possibly TRBD1 (5 bases). The ends were cut back, 3 bases at V and 1 base at J, with 7 bases in the middle. Germline assignment: CDR1 SGHNT and CDR2 YYREEE (reference sequence). CDR3 length: 13 amino acids.

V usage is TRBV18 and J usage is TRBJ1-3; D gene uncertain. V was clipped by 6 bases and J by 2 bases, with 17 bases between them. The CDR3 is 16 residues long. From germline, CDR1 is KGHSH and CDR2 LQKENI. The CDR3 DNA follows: TGTGCCAGCTCCCCGACCGGGCTCGGGACTGGAAACACCATATATTTT. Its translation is CASSPTGLGTGNTIYF.

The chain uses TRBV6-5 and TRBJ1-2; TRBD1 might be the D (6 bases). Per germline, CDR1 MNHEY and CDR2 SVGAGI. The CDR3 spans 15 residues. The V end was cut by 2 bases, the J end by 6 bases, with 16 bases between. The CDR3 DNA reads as TGTGCCAGCAGTTACGAACAGGGACCTAATAATGGCTACACCTTC. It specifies CASSYEQGPNNGYTF.